This T cell receptor beta chain is drawn from a study of T cell responses to AZD1222 COVID-19 vaccine. Per germline, CDR1 KGHSH and CDR2 LQKENI. The V end lost 3 bases, the J end lost 6 bases, and 8 bases lay between the germline ends. The length of the CDR3 is 12 residues. Generated by immunoSEQ multiplex PCR, the TCRdb table keeps only in-frame clones and is missing some. Among fewer than 130,000 clones listed, about 95% were seen once. The material sequenced was peripheral blood, taken on day 0 of AZD1222 vaccination. The V and J genes are TRBV18 and TRBJ1-1; maybe TRBD1 (5 bases). The TCR was taken from an adult in good health. The DNA of the CDR3 is TGTGCCAGCTCACCTCAGGGTTCTGAAGCTTTCTTT. The encoded protein is CASSPQGSEAFF.